This T cell receptor beta chain was recorded in a study of cytotoxic CD8 clonotypes in ibrutinib-treated CLL. The wider study: IGHV unmutated 17 to 18; relapsed/refractory approximately 10; treatment-naive approximately 16. General study results and limits: Starting clonality was above that of age-matched healthy donors and tracked circulating CD8+ T-cell counts. Treatment saw public clonotypes, which were uncommon, either contract or stay stable.

Note on this clone: Its antigen is not known.

Clones were read by immunoSEQ multiplex PCR, and TCRdb kept only the in-frame ones, dropping some. Among about 300,000 clones listed, approximately 79% were seen once. Germline V gene data show CDR1 as SGHRS and CDR2 as YFSETQ. The length of the CDR3 is 15 residues. V lost 1 base to trimming and J lost 5 bases, with 13 bases between them. This TCR was sampled from a human donor with chronic lymphocytic leukemia. Sequenced material: PBMCs, taken at disease progression, from a patient treated with ibrutinib. The genes are TRBV5-1 and TRBJ2-4, with D unclear. As DNA, the CDR3 is TGCGCCAGCAGCTTGTTCAGGTTGAGCGAAAACATTCAGTACTTC. As protein: CASSLFRLSENIQYF.